This T cell receptor (beta chain) was sequenced during a study of blood T cell repertoires in COVID-19. Turning to the study itself: PBMCs, B-cell-depleted T cells, or T cells were the source of the cDNA or gDNA that made up the material.

Methods used by the authors: Amplification from reference gene primers served as the basis for estimated nucleated cell counts. Assay: immunoSEQ multiplex PCR; the TCRdb copy retains only in-frame clones and omits some. Clone size and the V and J calls come from that table; the DNA yielded D and trimming. The table records a few hundred thousand clones, roughly 90% of them present only once. Ages ranged from about 18 to 100 years, with residence in fewer than 25 US areas. The recovered donors of Cohort 3 showed two negative PCRs, clearance, or symptom resolution. This CDR3 comprises 13 residues. V lost 5 bases, J lost 4 bases, and 3 bases stayed unmatched. The germline V gene encodes CDR1 SGHNT and CDR2 YENEEA.

This TCR was sampled from a woman aged 25 to 39 who had recovered from COVID-19. Sample: PBMCs or T cells enriched from blood (not recorded which). The chain couples TRBV11-3 to TRBJ1-1; 8 bases are shared with TRBD1. CDR3: CASSDDRGTEAFF. The CDR3 nucleotides are TGTGCCAGCAGCGACGACAGGGGCACTGAAGCTTTCTTT. Drawing the rest from reference TRBV11-3 and TRBJ1-1, the complete variable domain is EAGVVQSPRYKIIEKKQPVAFWCNPISGHNTLYWYLQNLGQGPELLIRYENEEAVDDSQLPKDRFSAERLKGVDSTLKIQPAELGDSAVYLCASSDDRGTEAFFGQGTRLTVV.